This TCR beta chain was captured in a study of tumor and adjacent non-tumor tissue in lung cancer. General observations from the study: Tumor repertoires had a smaller top 100 clone share than normal lung.

A modified ARM-PCR protocol with three rounds of nested PCR amplified TCRbeta. TCRdb recomputed calls from the multiplex PCR reads with MiXCR, one row per CDR3 protein. The sample records roughly 90,000 distinct CDR3 sequences, more than 75% being singletons. A remark on this clonotype: Antigen specificity is unknown.

No cell sorting was done before RNA was extracted from the tissue. This non-tumor lung sample came from over 3 cm beyond the tumor edge. Donors were chemotherapy-naive, newly diagnosed lung cancer surgical patients in China, August–late 2014. The germline V gene encodes CDR1 SGHRS and CDR2 YFSETQ. The CDR3 has 13 amino acids. V lost 10 bases, J lost 8 bases, and 12 bases stayed unmatched. This clonotype was obtained from a woman aged 50 to 60 with non-small cell lung cancer. The V and J genes are TRBV5-1 and TRBJ1-1, with TRBD1 matching over 9 bases. Sequenced sample: distant non-tumor lung tissue. The CDR3 DNA is TGCGCCGGCAACTCCGGGACAGGGACCGAAGCTTTCTTT. Its translation is CAGNSGTGTEAFF.